Below, one TCR beta chain is given with its context. Its cognate antigen is unknown. The entry originates in a study of CD8+ T cells in alopecia areata. The study's findings and limits: Lesional scalp, especially alopecia totalis/universalis, showed higher clonality than normal scalp. Scalp sample sequencing also detects resident alphabeta T cells of normal skin. Although TCR sharing was seen in mice, sharing across patients was less clear, possibly for HLA-related reasons.

V shed 6 bases, J shed 2 bases, and the junction held 10 bases outside the gene matches. The CDR3 is 18 residues long. Looked up from germline, CDR1 is MDHEN and CDR2 is SYDVKM. RNA extraction was followed by reverse transcription into cDNA, which acted as the sequencing template. Repertoires were generated with immunoSEQ multiplex PCR, while TCRdb's copy carries only in-frame clones and drops some. The table has approximately 99,000 clones, approximately 63% seen once. The material sequenced was CD8+ T cells sorted from blood. The sequence derives from a human donor in good health. The V gene is TRBV28, the J gene TRBJ2-1; the match to TRBD2 covers 13 bases. The CDR3 DNA reads as TGTGCCAGCAGCCTGACTAGCGGGGGGCTAGATACCTACAATGAGCAGTTCTTC. It is translated as CASSLTSGGLDTYNEQFF.